This TCR beta chain was sequenced for a study of blood T cell repertoires in COVID-19. Deletions cut 0 bases from V and 1 base from J, with 3 bases between. Germline CDR1 LGHNA, CDR2 YSLEER. The CDR3 extends over 13 amino acids. The authors' processing: Amplifying reference gene primers gave estimates of nucleated cell counts. The data were produced by immunoSEQ multiplex PCR, yet TCRdb's version contains in-frame clones alone and is incomplete. For V, J and clone size, that table is used; D and trimming come from the DNA. The sample has about 160,000 clones, 88% seen once. Individuals drawn from approximately 26 US areas were roughly 18 to 100 years old. Categorization into cohorts depended on clinical history that participants reported.

The chain carries TRBV4-3 and TRBJ1-2; D not certain. The TCR comes from a woman in her forties or fifties who had recovered from COVID-19. Sequencing used PBMCs or T cells enriched from blood (not recorded which). The CDR3 DNA sequence: TGCGCCAGCAGCCAAGACAGTAACTATGGCTACACCTTC. It specifies CASSQDSNYGYTF.